A single sample is the source of the 8 T cell receptor beta chains below, sequenced in a study of glioma-infiltrating T cells. TCR alpha and beta CDR3 regions were amplified from RNA using iRepertoire nested multiplex PCR. TCRdb independently ran MiXCR on the multiplex PCR reads; one entry per CDR3 protein. The table includes 150,000 to 200,000 distinct CDR3 sequences, around 45% detected once. The sequenced material came from glioma tissue, nonneoplastic brain tissue, or PBMCs (not recorded which). These receptors came from a human donor with low-grade glioma or glioblastoma, undergoing nonglioma brain surgery, or in good health (not recorded which).

This clonotype was observed many times. The gene calls are TRBV7-9 and TRBJ2-3; 7 bases align to TRBD2. The CDR3 runs to 15 residues. CDR1 and CDR2 from the germline V gene are SEHNR and FQNEAQ (reference sequence). V lost 2 bases and J lost 2; bases outside the gene matches: 4. The chain's CDR3 is CASSLPSGITDTQYF. CDR3 coding DNA: TGTGCCAGCAGCTTACCTAGCGGAATCACAGATACGCAGTATTTT.

Comments on this clonotype: This clone may be a read error of a much larger clone one base away. The chain recombines TRBV15 with TRBJ2-1; the D gene is possibly TRBD2 (6 bases). The CDR3 extends over 14 amino acids. Germline CDR1 and CDR2: LNHNV and YYDKDF (reference sequence). CDR3 loop: CATSRAGDVNEKFF. DNA of the CDR3: TGTGCCACCAGCAGAGCGGGAGATGTAAATGAGAAGTTCTTC. Drawing the rest from reference TRBV15 and TRBJ2-1, the complete variable domain is DAMVIQNPRYQVTQFGKPVTLSCSQTLNHNVMYWYQQKSSQAPKLLFHYYDKDFNNEADTPDNFQSRRPNTSFCFLDIRSPGLGDTAMYLCATSRAGDVNEKFFGPGTRLTVL.

The sample holds many counts of this clonotype. The chain is built from TRBV28 and TRBJ2-3; the D is unclear. Germline CDR1 is MDHEN and CDR2 is SYDVKM. The CDR3 runs 13 residues. With 5 bases removed from V and 4 bases from J, the gap between germline ends came to 10 bases. CDR3 coding DNA: TGTGCCAGCAGTCAATCCTTTTCAGATACGCAGTATTTT. This codes for CASSQSFSDTQYF.

This clonotype was counted many times. The V gene is TRBV7-2, the J gene TRBJ2-7; weak D call: TRBD2 (5 bases). V was clipped by 3 bases and J by 2 bases, with 11 bases between them. The CDR3 spans 14 residues. Germline CDR1 SGHTA, CDR2 FQGNSA. CDR3 region: CASSFTTGTYEQYF. The CDR3 region has the DNA TGTGCCAGCAGCTTCACAACGGGGACCTACGAGCAGTACTTC.

This clonotype showed up just a few times. This chain connects TRBV29-1 to TRBJ1-2, with D possibly being TRBD1 (5 bases). Germline V CDR1 and CDR2: SQVTM, ANQGSEA. The V end was cut by 4 bases, the J end by 7 bases, with 22 bases between. The CDR3 loop spans 15 amino acids. CDR3 nucleotides: TGCAGCGTTGTTAATCCGACAGTGCCCGCCTCTGGCTACACCTTC. Encoded protein: CSVVNPTVPASGYTF. The variable domain in full, completed from reference TRBV29-1 and TRBJ1-2, reads SAVISQKPSRDICQRGTSLTIQCQVDSQVTMMFWYRQQPGQSLTLIATANQGSEATYESGFVIDKFPISRPNLTFSTLTVSNMSPEDSSIYLCSVVNPTVPASGYTFGSGTRLTVV.

As to this clonotype: This may arise from a read error, as a much more abundant clone is one base away. The chain links TRBV20-1 to TRBJ2-7; D might be TRBD2 (5 bases). V shed 3 bases and J shed 4 bases, with 19 bases lying between them. The CDR3 runs 15 residues. Germline V gene lookup returns CDR1 DFQATT and CDR2 SNEGSKA (reference sequence). The DNA for the CDR3 is TGCAGTGCTAGGCGAGTCTGGACTCTATCGTACGAGCAGTACTTC. The encoded protein is CSARRVWTLSYEQYF.

This clonotype appeared a single time. The rearrangement joins TRBV15 to TRBJ2-1; 10 bases line up with TRBD2. This CDR3 has 18 residues. V dropped 2 bases and J dropped 4; count of bases not matched to a gene: 11. Germline V gene lookup returns CDR1 LNHNV and CDR2 YYDKDF (reference sequence). DNA for the CDR3: TGTGCCACCAGCAGATATTCTAGCGGGAGACTAACTTACAATGAGCAGTTCTTC. Residues: CATSRYSSGRLTYNEQFF.

This clonotype appeared a few times. The chain combines TRBV5-1 with TRBJ2-7; D is unclear. Germline V CDR1 and CDR2: SGHRS, YFSETQ. This CDR3 is built from 12 residues. V was pared by 3 bases and J by 1 base, with 5 bases between. The chain's CDR3 is CASSSGSYEQYF. The CDR3 DNA sequence: TGCGCCAGCAGCTCCGGTTCCTACGAGCAGTACTTC.